This paragraph reports one T cell receptor (beta chain). Its antigen is not identified. These data come from a study of T cells in tuberculosis. The CDR3 totals 16 residues. Germline loops: CDR1 MNHEY, CDR2 SVGAGI. V was trimmed by 0 bases and J by 1 base, leaving 10 bases between them. General observations from the study: Using the GMM-specific repertoire gave about 87% accuracy versus approximately 66% with motifs. GMM-specific TCRs were nearer to active tuberculosis alpha repertoires, suggesting expansion.

Generated by immunoSEQ multiplex PCR, the TCRdb table keeps only in-frame clones and is missing some. The sample holds about 30,000 clones; roughly 90% are singletons and the top ten take approximately 2.4%. Noted time point: new active TB diagnosis, blood taken before or within 7 days of starting treatment. This clonotype originated in an adult with tuberculosis. The material sequenced was PBMCs, taken at tuberculosis diagnosis. V gene TRBV6-5 combines with J gene TRBJ1-3; tentative D call: TRBD1 (6 bases). The CDR3 is CASSYSRGGSGNTIYF. For the CDR3, the DNA is TGTGCCAGCAGTTACTCAAGGGGGGGGTCTGGAAACACCATATATTTT.